The rows below give T cell receptor beta chains drawn from one sample of a study of OX40 agonist ivuxolimab in advanced cancers. Libraries were prepared by immunoSEQ multiplex PCR; TCRdb keeps only in-frame clonotypes and omits some of them. The table shows 35,000 to 55,000 clones, with roughly 90% occurring only once. The sequenced sample was CD4+ or CD8+ T cells sorted from blood, obtained in a trial of the OX40 agonist ivuxolimab. The receptors come from an adult with an advanced solid tumor such as melanoma, head and neck, liver or kidney cancer. CDR3s include the opening cysteine and the closing phenylalanine or tryptophan. D genes are given only for firm matches. Not every row has a clone size; where given, it reads once, few, many or a size class.

TRBV11-3	TRBD2	.	TRBJ2-3	TGTGCCAGCAGCGTAGCGGGCGGGAGTGCGCAGTATTTT	CASSVAGGSAQYF
TRBV4-2	.	few	TRBJ2-2	TGTGCCAGCAGCCACGGTGGGACCGGGGAGCTGTTTTTT	CASSHGGTGELFF
TRBV19	TRBD1	.	TRBJ2-1	TGTGCCAGTAGTATGGCGGGACAGGGGTTTTACAATGAGCAGTTCTTC	CASSMAGQGFYNEQFF
TRBV30	.	.	TRBJ1-4	TGTGCCTACCGATTGAAGGGGGGGCAGGAGGAAAAACTGTTTTTT	CAYRLKGGQEEKLFF
TRBV5-4	TRBD2	few	TRBJ2-1	TGCGCCAGCAGCCACTTTCTGACTAGCGGGAATGCGAATGAGCAGTTCTTC	CASSHFLTSGNANEQFF
TRBV6-6	.	.	TRBJ1-5	TGTGCCAGCAGTTATTTTGCCGCTGGTAAAAATCAGCCCCAGCATTTT	CASSYFAAGKNQPQHF
TRBV2	.	.	TRBJ1-4	TGTGCCAGCAGTGAACCTTTCGACGGCTTTAATGAAAAACTGTTTTTT	CASSEPFDGFNEKLFF
TRBV19	.	.	TRBJ2-5	TGTGCCAGTAGTATGGGGTTGGGCAGGGGAGAGACCCAGTACTTC	CASSMGLGRGETQYF
TRBV5-1	TRBD2	.	TRBJ2-6	TGCGCCAGCAGCTTGTTAGCGGGAGAGTACTCTGGGGCCAACGTCCTGACTTTC	CASSLLAGEYSGANVLTF
TRBV9	TRBD2	.	TRBJ2-2	TGTGCCAGCAGCGTAGCAGCGGGAGCCGCCGGGGAGCTGTTTTTT	CASSVAAGAAGELFF
TRBV9	.	.	TRBJ1-3	TGTGCCAGCAGCGTAGGTTTCCACACGGAGGGTTCTGGAAACACCATATATTTT	CASSVGFHTEGSGNTIYF
TRBV4-1	.	few	TRBJ1-2	TGCGCCAGCAGCCACCCGGGAAGGGAGTCCCTTTTC	CASSHPGRESLF
TRBV5-6	.	.	TRBJ2-5	TGTGCCAGCAGGAATAGAAACCAAGAGACCCAGTACTTC	CASRNRNQETQYF
TRBV28	TRBD1	few	TRBJ2-3	TGTGCCAGCGGAACAGGGGGCACAGATACGCAGTATTTT	CASGTGGTDTQYF
TRBV19	.	few	TRBJ1-4	TGTGCCAGTAGTAGGAATGAAAAACTGTTTTTT	CASSRNEKLFF
TRBV5-1	.	few	TRBJ2-1	TGCGCCAGCAGCTTGGACAACCTCGAGCAGTTCTTC	CASSLDNLEQFF
TRBV7-3	TRBD1	.	TRBJ2-7	TGTGCCAGCAGCCTAGACAGGGGGTACGAGCAGTACTTC	CASSLDRGYEQYF
TRBV19	TRBD2	once	TRBJ2-5	TGTGCCAGTAGTATAGTGACTAGCGGACCTCAAGAGACCCAGTACTTC	CASSIVTSGPQETQYF
TRBV27	.	.	TRBJ2-7	TGTGCCAGCACCACGGGTAGGGGATTCGAGCAGTACTTC	CASTTGRGFEQYF
TRBV7-6	.	.	TRBJ1-1	TGTGCCAGCAGCTTAGAGCTGGAGAACACTGAAGCTTTCTTT	CASSLELENTEAFF